A single sample gave rise to the 10 T cell receptor beta chains below, sequenced in a study of Graves' ophthalmopathy and Graves' hyperthyroidism. RNA served as the template for amplifying TCR beta CDR3 regions. The first round was an RT-PCR with HTBI primers, and the second round was a multiplex PCR. Using its own MiXCR run on the multiplex PCR reads, TCRdb lists one record per CDR3 protein. The sample consists of hundreds of thousands of distinct CDR3 sequences, less than 55% of them appearing once. The sample comprised peripheral blood. These receptors all come from an adult man with Graves' ophthalmopathy.

This clonotype was seen a few times. This chain uses TRBV28 with TRBJ2-7; possibly TRBD2 for D (5 bases). The CDR3 totals 14 residues. In germline, CDR1 is MDHEN, CDR2 SYDVKM. The germline V and J ends were trimmed by 3 bases and 4 bases, with 13 bases remaining between them. The CDR3 DNA follows: TGTGCCAGCAGTTTTGAGGGTTTGGGATACGAGCAGTACTTC. Amino acids: CASSFEGLGYEQYF.

V usage is TRBV5-6 and J usage is TRBJ1-6; weak D call: TRBD1 (5 bases). Germline assignment: CDR1 SGHDT and CDR2 YYEEEE. Trimming took 3 bases from V and 8 from J, leaving 9 bases between them. The CDR3 extends over 13 amino acids. The CDR3 nucleotides are TGTGCCAGCAGCTCGGGACGTCATTCACCCCTCCACTTT. This gives the protein CASSSGRHSPLHF.

A word on this clonotype: A much larger clonotype is one base distant, so this may be a read error. V usage is TRBV10-3 and J usage is TRBJ1-4, with D possibly TRBD1 on 6 matching bases. Germline V CDR1 and CDR2: ENHRY, SYGVKD. The CDR3 extends over 12 amino acids. The DNA for the CDR3 is TGTGCCAGCAGTGAAGGGGGGTCGGAACTGTTTTTT. It specifies CASSEGGSELFF.

The V gene is TRBV20-1, the J gene TRBJ2-5; no clear D. The V end was cut by 3 bases, the J end by 0 bases, with 5 bases between. The CDR3 is made up of 12 amino acids. Germline CDR1 is DFQATT and CDR2 is SNEGSKA (reference sequence). The CDR3 DNA is TGCAGTGCTAGTTTGAACCAAGAGACCCAGTACTTC. Translation: CSASLNQETQYF.

The rearrangement joins TRBV4-1 to TRBJ1-2; no reliable D call. V was pared by 0 bases and J by 0 bases, with 14 bases between. Germline lookup yields CDR1 MGHRA and CDR2 YSYEKL. The CDR3 is 17 residues long. CDR3 protein: CASSQDLGRSTNYGYTF. In DNA form, the CDR3 reads TGCGCCAGCAGCCAAGATCTTGGACGCTCTACTAACTATGGCTACACCTTC.

This clonotype has a count of ten or more. DNA for the CDR3: TGTGCCAGCAGTTACACGGATTCACAGGGGGTCAATCAGCCCCAGCATTTT. Amino acids: CASSYTDSQGVNQPQHF. This chain uses TRBV6-6 with TRBJ1-5; the match to TRBD1 covers 8 bases. CDR1 is MNHNY and CDR2 is SVGAGI in the germline V gene (reference sequence). CDR3 length equals 17 residues. V trimming: 2 bases; J trimming: 3 bases; junction bases outside the gene matches: 9.

The rearrangement links TRBV19 to TRBJ1-6; no reliable D call. Germline CDR1 reads LNHDA; CDR2 reads SQIVND (reference sequence). The V end lost 8 bases, the J end lost 10 bases, and 12 bases lay between the germline ends. The CDR3 has 12 amino acids. The CDR3 DNA is TGTGCCAGTTCAATTGGGGAGTCACCCCTCCACTTT. The encoded protein is CASSIGESPLHF.

This clonotype has only a few counts. The CDR3 bases are TGTGCCAGCAGCCACTCGGGACAGGGTGTCGACGAGCAGTACTTC. Its protein product is CASSHSGQGVDEQYF. The chain joins TRBV7-8 to TRBJ2-7, with 9 bases aligning to TRBD1. The CDR3 covers 15 residues. Germline V lookup: CDR1 SGHVS, CDR2 FQNEAQ. V shed 5 bases, J shed 5 bases, and the junction held 10 bases outside the gene matches.

The chain employs TRBV7-9 and TRBJ2-7; maybe TRBD1 (5 bases). The ends were cut back, 8 bases at V and 0 bases at J, with 11 bases in the middle. This CDR3 contains 13 residues. Germline CDR1 and CDR2: SEHNR and FQNEAQ (reference sequence). CDR3 amino acids: CASGLGDSYEQYF. CDR3 nucleotides: TGTGCCAGCGGGTTAGGGGACTCCTACGAGCAGTACTTC.

V gene TRBV6-6 combines with J gene TRBJ2-7; TRBD1 or TRBD2 may be the D gene (5 bases each). Germline V gene sequence: CDR1 MNHNY, CDR2 SVGAGI (reference sequence). The CDR3 is 14 amino acids. V lost 6 bases to trimming and J lost 4 bases, with 16 bases between them. CDR3 DNA: TGTGCCAGCAGGGGACCAGCGGAACGATACGAGCAGTACTTC. Amino acid sequence: CASRGPAERYEQYF.